These T cell receptor beta chains were read from a single sample in a study of blood T cells in healthy people across ages. TCRdb redid the calling of the 5' RACE reads with MiXCR, one entry per CDR3 protein. This table has hundreds of thousands of distinct CDR3 sequences, roughly 50% appearing once. Specimen: blood. These receptors came from a man aged 60-69 years in good health. CDR3s include the opening cysteine and the closing phenylalanine or tryptophan. D genes are given only for firm matches. A row's size may be missing; if present it is once, few, many or a size class.

length,J,D,size,V,DNA,CDR3
12,TRBJ1-2,NA,NA,TRBV10-2,TGCGCCAGCAGTATGGGTGATGGCAGCTACACCTTC,CASSMGDGSYTF
12,TRBJ1-2,NA,once,TRBV28,TGTGCCAGCAGCCGGCAAGTTGGGGGCTACACCTTC,CASSRQVGGYTF
16,TRBJ2-5,NA,NA,TRBV20-1,TGCAGTGCTAGAGATAGGCGGGACAGTCTACAAGAGACCCAGTACTTC,CSARDRRDSLQETQYF
15,TRBJ2-1,NA,NA,TRBV6-2/TRBV6-3,TGTGCCAGTCAGACACGGGACATCCACTACAATGAGCAGTTCTTC,CASQTRDIHYNEQFF
16,TRBJ2-5,TRBD2,NA,TRBV9,TGTGCCAGCAGCCCCGTGCGGGGGGGCCTAGGAGAGACCCAGTACTTC,CASSPVRGGLGETQYF
16,TRBJ2-3,TRBD2,NA,TRBV7-9,TGTGCCAGCAGCTTAGACCTAGCGGGATTCACAGATACGCAGTATTTT,CASSLDLAGFTDTQYF
17,TRBJ2-3,NA,NA,TRBV2,TGTGCCAGCAGTGAAGCTTCAGCGGCAACTAGCACAGATACGCAGTATTTT,CASSEASAATSTDTQYF
12,TRBJ1-2,TRBD1,NA,TRBV29-1,TGCAGCGTGAACAGGGGCACCTATGGCTACACCTTC,CSVNRGTYGYTF
14,TRBJ2-1,NA,NA,TRBV7-9,TGTGCCAGCAGCTCGGGACTCGAGAGAAATGAGCAGTTCTTC,CASSSGLERNEQFF
15,TRBJ1-1,NA,few,TRBV9,TGTGCCAGCAGCGTAGCTCTAGGGGGGAACACTGAAGCTTTCTTT,CASSVALGGNTEAFF
15,TRBJ2-7,NA,NA,TRBV10-2,TGCGCCACCCTCCTAGGAACAGGCGCTGCGGGGGAGCAGTACTTC,CATLLGTGAAGEQYF
13,TRBJ2-1,NA,NA,TRBV19,TGTGCCAGTAAACAGGGAGGGTACAATGAGCAGTTCTTC,CASKQGGYNEQFF
12,TRBJ2-1,TRBD2,few,TRBV28,TGTGCCAGCAACCCCGGGGGGAATGAGCAGTTCTTC,CASNPGGNEQFF
14,TRBJ2-3,NA,few,TRBV12-3/TRBV12-4,TGTGCCAGCAGCCTTACTCATTCTCGCCTTACGCAGTATTTT,CASSLTHSRLTQYF
14,TRBJ1-6,TRBD1,NA,TRBV28,TGTGCCAGCAGTGAGACAGGGATGGATTCACCCCTCCACTTT,CASSETGMDSPLHF
12,TRBJ2-2,NA,NA,TRBV2,TGTGCCAGCAGTGTTTTCACCGGGGAGCTGTTTTTT,CASSVFTGELFF
12,TRBJ2-5,NA,NA,TRBV27,TGTGCCAGCAGTTTATCGTCCAATGAGCAGTACTTC,CASSLSSNEQYF
14,TRBJ2-3,NA,NA,TRBV5-1,TGCGCCAGCAGCCGGACGAGACCCCCAGATACGCAGTATTTT,CASSRTRPPDTQYF
15,TRBJ2-6,NA,NA,TRBV9,TGTGCCAGCAGCCGCAGGGAGACTGGGGCCAACGTCCTGACTTTC,CASSRRETGANVLTF
16,TRBJ2-5,NA,NA,TRBV18,TGTGCCAGCTCACTTTCCGGGCAGGCTCTCCAAGAGACCCAGTACTTC,CASSLSGQALQETQYF
12,TRBJ2-5,TRBD2,NA,TRBV7-8,TGTGCCAGCAGCGCAGACACTAGCGACACGTACTTC,CASSADTSDTYF
12,TRBJ2-1,NA,NA,TRBV6-2/TRBV6-3,TGTGCCAGCAGCCTGGCGGAGAAGAAGCAGTTCTTC,CASSLAEKKQFF
15,TRBJ1-6,TRBD1,NA,TRBV12-3/TRBV12-4,TGTGCCAGCCGGTCTGGGGGGACAGGGGGGTCACCCCTCCACTTT,CASRSGGTGGSPLHF
16,TRBJ1-5,TRBD1,few,TRBV6-6,TGTGCCAGCAGTTACGCCACAGGGGTAAGCAATCAGCCCCAGCATTTT,CASSYATGVSNQPQHF
14,TRBJ2-5,TRBD2,NA,TRBV7-2,TGTGCCAGCAGCCCGATGCGGGGGGGAGAGACCCAGTACTTC,CASSPMRGGETQYF
16,TRBJ2-1,TRBD2,few,TRBV6-2/TRBV6-3,TGTGCCAGCAGCCTCCGTCCGGCGGGGGGTGCGCATGAGCAGTTCTTC,CASSLRPAGGAHEQFF
16,TRBJ2-7,NA,once,TRBV4-1,TGCGCCAGCAGCCAAGAAGTGGGGGGCCCGTCTTCCGAGCAGTACTTC,CASSQEVGGPSSEQYF
14,TRBJ2-3,NA,NA,TRBV20-1,TGCAGTGCTACAGTTGGGCCGCCCACAGATACGCAGTATTTT,CSATVGPPTDTQYF
12,TRBJ1-2,TRBD1,few,TRBV29-1,TGCAGCGTTACAGGGGGCCTCGACGGCTACACCTTC,CSVTGGLDGYTF
15,TRBJ2-5,NA,NA,TRBV6-1,TGTGCCAGCAGTGATCCGGGACGAGCCCAAGAGACCCAGTACTTC,CASSDPGRAQETQYF
13,TRBJ2-5,NA,few,TRBV6-6,TGTGCCAGCAGCGGGGGAAAACAAGAGACCCAGTACTTC,CASSGGKQETQYF
14,TRBJ2-5,NA,NA,TRBV20-1,TGCAGTGCTAGAGCCTCGGGGAGTTCAGAGACCCAGTACTTC,CSARASGSSETQYF
17,TRBJ2-7,TRBD2,NA,TRBV4-1,TGCGCCAGCAGCCAGGCGGGACTAGCGGGGGGACCCTACGAGCAGTACTTC,CASSQAGLAGGPYEQYF
15,TRBJ2-6,NA,NA,TRBV29-1,TGCAGCGTTAGCGGGCCCGGCTCTGGGGCCAACGTCCTGACTTTC,CSVSGPGSGANVLTF
14,TRBJ2-7,NA,NA,TRBV20-1,TGCAGTGCTAGAGCGGGGAGGATATCCTACGAGCAGTACTTC,CSARAGRISYEQYF
13,TRBJ2-7,NA,NA,TRBV7-8,TGTGCCAGCAGCGGACCAGAGGCTTACGAGCAGTACTTC,CASSGPEAYEQYF
13,TRBJ2-5,NA,few,TRBV20-1,TGCAGTGCTAGAGAGGCGGAACCATGGACCCAGTACTTC,CSAREAEPWTQYF
14,TRBJ2-7,NA,NA,TRBV21-1,TGTGCCAGCAGCAAAGCCCCCGACTCCTACGAGCAGTACTTC,CASSKAPDSYEQYF